The entry below gives a single T cell receptor beta chain sequence along with its context. Between the trimmed V and J ends, which lost 2 bases and 1 base, there was a span of 10 bases. The CDR3 has 15 residues. Germline loops: CDR1 SGHNT, CDR2 YYREEE (reference sequence). The repertoire was sequenced with immunoSEQ multiplex PCR; TCRdb's copy has only in-frame clones and lacks some. The sample has some 300,000 clones; around 84% are singletons. The data belong to a study of blood T cell repertoires in COVID-19. Study details: The analysed material was cDNA or gDNA that came from T cells, B-cell-depleted T cells, or PBMCs.

Allocation to cohorts depended on clinical history reported by the participants. Symptom resolution, clearance, or two negative PCRs marked the recovered donors of Cohort 3. The sequence derives from a man younger than 45 who had recovered from COVID-19. Specimen: PBMCs or T cells enriched from blood (not recorded which). The chain carries TRBV5-4 and TRBJ2-1; no firm D call. The CDR3: CASSFLTDSYNEQFF. The CDR3 region has the DNA TGTGCCAGCAGCTTTTTAACTGATTCCTACAATGAGCAGTTCTTC.